This entry describes one T cell receptor beta chain. Its antigen is unknown. The junction had 3 bases not matched to a gene; V was cut back by 4 bases and J by 0 bases. The length of the CDR3 is 15 residues. Per the germline V gene, CDR1 is MNHEY and CDR2 is SMNVEV (reference sequence). The record originates from a study of cytomegalovirus exposure and HLA in healthy donors. Study-level results: In vitro work confirmed that a few CMV-associated chains recognize CMV antigens. Associated with cytomegalovirus, according to the listing, were 150 to 200 TCR beta chains. Clusters of TCRs from the first cohort tended to co-occur in the 130 or so validation repertoires (as a later analysis found).

The table came from immunoSEQ multiplex PCR; TCRdb's copy has only in-frame clones and leaves some out. The sample holds 200,000 to 250,000 clones, roughly 83% seen once. The rearrangement joins TRBV27 to TRBJ2-7; 10 nucleotides match TRBD2. The source is a woman aged 18-35 years in good health and CMV-seronegative. The sequenced sample was PBMCs. The CDR3 loop is CASSSPSGSSYEQYF. CDR3 nucleotide sequence: TGTGCCAGCAGTTCCCCTAGCGGGAGCTCCTACGAGCAGTACTTC.